This T cell receptor beta chain was sequenced in a study of CD8 T cells in Susac syndrome. The authors negatively isolated CD8+ and CD4+ T cells and FACS-enriched TEMRA cells. Random hexamers were used to reverse transcribe the RNA input (0.5 to 1 ug). The method of amplification for TCR beta CDR3 was immunoSEQ multiplex PCR, covering 54 Vbeta and 13 Jbeta. TCRdb re-analysed the immunoSEQ multiplex PCR reads in MiXCR, keeping a single row per CDR3 protein. The data contain some 180,000 distinct CDR3 sequences, about 95% of them singletons. In the case of this clonotype: Antigen specificity is unknown.

The CDR3 is 13 amino acids. Germline V gene sequence: CDR1 MNHEY, CDR2 SMNVEV (reference sequence). Trimming removed 5 bases from V and 5 bases from J, with 12 bases in between. Study-level results: The study recognized that its TCR sequencing and HLA analysis covered a relatively small number of individuals.

Material: CD4+ T cells from PBMCs. The chain joins TRBV27 to TRBJ2-5, with D perhaps matching TRBD1 (6 bases). The receptor's source is a human donor in good health. The CDR3 sequence is CASSPRGGETQYF. DNA for the CDR3: TGTGCCAGCAGTCCCAGGGGTGGGGAGACCCAGTACTTC.